This T cell receptor beta chain was sequenced for a study of control samples from healthy donors and cancer patients. Germline V CDR1 and CDR2: SNHLY, FYNNEI. CDR3 length: 11 residues. The germline V and J ends were trimmed by 9 bases and 7 bases, with 12 bases remaining between them. The data were produced by immunoSEQ multiplex PCR, yet TCRdb's version contains in-frame clones alone and is incomplete. The repertoire holds roughly 120,000 clones, about 95% seen once, with less than 4% in the top ten. This TCR was recovered from a man aged 25 to 40 in good health. V usage is TRBV2 and J usage is TRBJ1-1, with a tentative D call TRBD1 (6 bases). The specimen sequenced was blood. The CDR3 reads CASRGHSEAFF. CDR3 nucleotide sequence: TGTGCCAGTAGGGGACACAGTGAAGCTTTCTTT.